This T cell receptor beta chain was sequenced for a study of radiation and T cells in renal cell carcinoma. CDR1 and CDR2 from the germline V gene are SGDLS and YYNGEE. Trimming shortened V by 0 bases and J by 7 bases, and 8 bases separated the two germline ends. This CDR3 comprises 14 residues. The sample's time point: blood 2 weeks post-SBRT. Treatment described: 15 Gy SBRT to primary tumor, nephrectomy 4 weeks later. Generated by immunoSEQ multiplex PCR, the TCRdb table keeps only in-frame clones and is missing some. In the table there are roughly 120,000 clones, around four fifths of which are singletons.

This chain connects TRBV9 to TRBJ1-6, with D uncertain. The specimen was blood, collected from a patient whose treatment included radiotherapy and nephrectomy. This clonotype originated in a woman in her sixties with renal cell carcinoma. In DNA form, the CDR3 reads TGTGCCAGCAGCGTAGAACTGGAGAATTCACCCCTCCACTTT. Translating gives CASSVELENSPLHF.